This T cell receptor (beta chain) was observed in a study of T cell changes during pregnancy in multiple sclerosis. TCRdb keeps only in-frame clones here, not all; method: immunoSEQ multiplex PCR. This table holds 35,000 to 50,000 clones, around nine tenths found once. The germline V gene encodes CDR1 SGHNT and CDR2 YYREEE (reference sequence). The CDR3 is 15 residues long. Trimming removed 1 base from V and 3 bases from J; junction bases left unmatched: 4. This receptor was identified in a female donor with multiple sclerosis, enrolled in a pregnancy study. The rearrangement uses TRBV5-4 and TRBJ2-7, with 10 bases identical to TRBD2. The material was CD4+ T cells from peripheral blood mononuclear cells, obtained in the first trimester of pregnancy. CDR3 coding DNA: TGTGCCAGCAGCTTGAGACTAGCGGGCCACTACGAGCAGTACTTC. The encoded protein is CASSLRLAGHYEQYF.